This T cell receptor beta chain was sequenced in a study of technical replicates of blood from several donors. Measured with immunoSEQ multiplex PCR; TCRdb has only the in-frame clones, and not every one. The repertoire holds 80,000 to 90,000 clones, with about 95% as singletons. Sequencing input: T cells isolated from PBMCs. The sequence was obtained from a human donor in good health.

Written as DNA, the CDR3 is TGTGCCAGCAGACCGAGGGGGGACAGGGGGCTTCGCACTGAAGCTTTCTTT. Protein sequence: CASRPRGDRGLRTEAFF. The gene calls are TRBV19 and TRBJ1-1; TRBD1 matches at 12 bases. From germline, CDR1 is LNHDA and CDR2 SQIVND (reference sequence). Trimming removed 9 bases from V and 4 bases from J; junction bases left unmatched: 15. The CDR3 extends over 17 amino acids.